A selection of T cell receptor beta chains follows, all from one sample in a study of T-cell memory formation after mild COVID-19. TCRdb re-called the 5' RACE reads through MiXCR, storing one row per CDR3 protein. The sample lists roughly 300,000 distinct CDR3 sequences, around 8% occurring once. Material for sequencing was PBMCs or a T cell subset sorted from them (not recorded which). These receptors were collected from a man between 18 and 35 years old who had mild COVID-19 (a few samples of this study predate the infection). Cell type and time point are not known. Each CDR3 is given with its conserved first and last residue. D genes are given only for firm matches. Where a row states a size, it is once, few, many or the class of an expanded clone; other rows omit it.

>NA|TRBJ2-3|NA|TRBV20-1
TGCAGTGCCCGAGGAGGGGGGAGGGGTAATACGCAGTATTTT
CSARGGGRGNTQYF
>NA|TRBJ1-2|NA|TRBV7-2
TGTGCCAGCTTCAGAGGACCGTCTAACTATGGCTACACCTTC
CASFRGPSNYGYTF
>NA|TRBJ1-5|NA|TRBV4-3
TGCGCCAGCAGCCAGGCTCATAGTAGCAATCAGCCCCAGCATTTT
CASSQAHSSNQPQHF
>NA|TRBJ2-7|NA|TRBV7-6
TGTGCCAGCAGCTTACAGACAGCCTCCTACGAGCAGTACTTC
CASSLQTASYEQYF
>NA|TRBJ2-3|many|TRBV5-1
TGCGCCAGCAGCTTGGTGGCGGGGAGCACAGATACGCAGTATTTT
CASSLVAGSTDTQYF
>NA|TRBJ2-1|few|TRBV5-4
TGTGCCATCCAATTCATGGGGGGCAATGAGCAGTTCTTC
CAIQFMGGNEQFF
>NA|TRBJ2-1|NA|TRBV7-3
TGTGCCAGCAGCCGTGCCCAGGACTCCTACAATGAGCAGTTCTTC
CASSRAQDSYNEQFF
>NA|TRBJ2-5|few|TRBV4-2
TGTGCCAGCAGCTCTGGGGGGCCCGAGACCCAGTACTTC
CASSSGGPETQYF
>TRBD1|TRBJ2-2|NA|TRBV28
TGTGCCAGCAGTGGGGACAGGGGGCACGGGGAGCTGTTTTTT
CASSGDRGHGELFF
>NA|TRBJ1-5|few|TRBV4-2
TGTGCCAGCAGCCAAGAGGGGGGGAATCAGCCCCAGCATTTT
CASSQEGGNQPQHF
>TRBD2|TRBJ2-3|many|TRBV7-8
TGTGCCAGCAGCTTACAGCGGGGGGGCCGAGATACGCAGTATTTT
CASSLQRGGRDTQYF
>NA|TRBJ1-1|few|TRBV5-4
TGTGCCAGCAGCCCCGCGGACACGACTGAAGCTTTCTTT
CASSPADTTEAFF
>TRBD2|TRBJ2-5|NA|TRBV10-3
TGTGCCATCAGCCGGACTAGCGGGGGGGCGGTGGTCCAAGAGACCCAGTACTTC
CAISRTSGGAVVQETQYF
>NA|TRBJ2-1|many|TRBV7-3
TGTGCCAGCAGCCCCCTCGCGCAGGGAAATGAGCAGTTCTTC
CASSPLAQGNEQFF
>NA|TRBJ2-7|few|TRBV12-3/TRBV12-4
TGTGCCAGCAGTTCCTTTGAGGGGCCCAGGGGATACGAGCAGTACTTC
CASSSFEGPRGYEQYF
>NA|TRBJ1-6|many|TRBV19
TGTGCCAGTAGTATTCGCCCGTATAATTCACCCCTCCACTTT
CASSIRPYNSPLHF
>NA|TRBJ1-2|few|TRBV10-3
TGTGCCATCAGTGGCCAATCGACAGCCACGGCGTGGGGCTACACCTTC
CAISGQSTATAWGYTF
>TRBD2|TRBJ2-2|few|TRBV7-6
TGTGCCAGCAGCTCGTTCAGCGGGGGGCCCACCGGGGAGCTGTTTTTT
CASSSFSGGPTGELFF
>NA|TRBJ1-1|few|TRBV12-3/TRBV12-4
TGTGCCAGCAGTTTCGCCGGACCGGGGAACACTGAAGCTTTCTTT
CASSFAGPGNTEAFF
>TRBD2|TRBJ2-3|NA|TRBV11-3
TGTGCCAGCAGCTCACTAGCGGACGCCACAGATACGCAGTATTTT
CASSSLADATDTQYF
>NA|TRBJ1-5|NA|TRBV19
TGTGCCAGTAGTTCACCGGGCTGGTATAGCAATCAGCCCCAGCATTTT
CASSSPGWYSNQPQHF
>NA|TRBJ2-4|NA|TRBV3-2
TGTGCCAGCAGCCAAGTCCGGGACAGGGCGAACATTCAGTACTTC
CASSQVRDRANIQYF
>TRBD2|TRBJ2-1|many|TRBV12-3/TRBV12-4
TGTGCCACCTCCGGACTAGCGGGGGGGCATGCCAATGAGCAGTTCTTC
CATSGLAGGHANEQFF